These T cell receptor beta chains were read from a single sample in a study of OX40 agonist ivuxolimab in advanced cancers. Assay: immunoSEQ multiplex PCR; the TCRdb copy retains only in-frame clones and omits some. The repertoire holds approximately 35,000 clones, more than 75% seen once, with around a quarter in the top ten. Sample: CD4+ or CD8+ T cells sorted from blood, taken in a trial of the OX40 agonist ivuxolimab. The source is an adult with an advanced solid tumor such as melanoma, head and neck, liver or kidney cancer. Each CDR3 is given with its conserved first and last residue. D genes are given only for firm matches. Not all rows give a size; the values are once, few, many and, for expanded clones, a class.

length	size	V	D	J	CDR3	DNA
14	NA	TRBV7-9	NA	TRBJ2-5	CASSLSLLGETQYF	TGTGCCAGCAGCTTAAGTCTGCTGGGGGAGACCCAGTACTTC
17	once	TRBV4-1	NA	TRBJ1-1	CASSQVDMGFTSTEAFF	TGCGCCAGCAGCCAAGTCGATATGGGGTTCACTAGCACTGAAGCTTTCTTT
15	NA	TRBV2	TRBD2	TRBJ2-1	CASSEREGGVNEQFF	TGTGCCAGCAGTGAACGGGAGGGGGGGGTGAATGAGCAGTTCTTC
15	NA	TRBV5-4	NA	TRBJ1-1	CASSPPPGVNTEAFF	TGTGCCAGCAGCCCGCCCCCGGGGGTAAACACTGAAGCTTTCTTT
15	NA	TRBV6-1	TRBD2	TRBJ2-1	CASSILAGGRNEQFF	TGTGCCAGCAGTATACTAGCGGGGGGGAGGAATGAGCAGTTCTTC
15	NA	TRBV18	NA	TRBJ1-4	CASSPEGTFNEKLFF	TGTGCCAGCTCACCAGAAGGTACCTTTAATGAAAAACTGTTTTTT
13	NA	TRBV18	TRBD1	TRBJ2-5	CASSDRGRETQYF	TGTGCCAGCTCGGACAGGGGACGAGAGACCCAGTACTTC
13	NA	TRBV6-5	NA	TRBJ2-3	CASSWGHTDTQYF	TGTGCCAGCAGTTGGGGACACACAGATACGCAGTATTTT
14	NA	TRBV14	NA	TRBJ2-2	CASSLGRNTGELFF	TGTGCCAGCAGCCTTGGAAGGAACACCGGGGAGCTGTTTTTT
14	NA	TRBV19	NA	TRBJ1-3	CATLALTRADTIYF	TGTGCCACCTTGGCTCTTACCAGAGCGGACACCATATATTTT
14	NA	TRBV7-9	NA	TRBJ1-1	CASSLANPAGRAFF	TGTGCCAGCAGCTTAGCGAATCCGGCAGGGCGGGCTTTCTTT
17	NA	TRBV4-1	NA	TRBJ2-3	CASSQDLGTTSTDTQYF	TGCGCCAGCAGCCAAGATTTGGGGACAACTAGCACAGATACGCAGTATTTT
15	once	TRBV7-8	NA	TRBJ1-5	CASSLFQGSGQPQHF	TGTGCCAGCAGCTTATTCCAGGGCTCCGGTCAGCCCCAGCATTTT
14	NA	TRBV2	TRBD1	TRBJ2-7	CASSGTGISYEQYF	TGTGCCAGCAGCGGGACAGGGATTTCCTACGAGCAGTACTTC
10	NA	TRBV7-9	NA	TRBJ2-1	CASSFNEQFF	TGTGCCAGCAGCTTTAATGAGCAGTTCTTC
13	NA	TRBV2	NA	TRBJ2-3	CASRRDSTDTQYF	TGTGCCAGTCGACGGGACAGCACAGATACGCAGTATTTT
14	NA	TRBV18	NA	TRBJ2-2	CASTGTLNTGELFF	TGTGCCAGCACCGGGACTTTGAACACCGGGGAGCTGTTTTTT
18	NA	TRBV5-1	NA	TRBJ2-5	CASSLEGRWAGRQETQYF	TGCGCCAGCAGCTTGGAAGGGCGTTGGGCCGGGAGACAAGAGACCCAGTACTTC
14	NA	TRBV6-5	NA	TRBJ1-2	CASSEREGWAGYTF	TGTGCCAGCAGTGAAAGGGAAGGGTGGGCTGGCTACACCTTC
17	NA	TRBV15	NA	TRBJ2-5	CATSRGEGRGRLKTQYF	TGTGCCACCAGCAGAGGGGAGGGCAGGGGGCGTCTAAAGACCCAGTACTTC
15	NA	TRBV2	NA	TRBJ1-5	CASSEAWGSNQPQHF	TGTGCCAGCAGTGAAGCGTGGGGCAGCAATCAGCCCCAGCATTTT
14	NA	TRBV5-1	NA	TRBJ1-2	CASSRGSGSYGYTF	TGCGCCAGCAGCCGGGGATCCGGCTCATATGGCTACACCTTC
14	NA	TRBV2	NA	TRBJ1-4	CASRQTGFGEKLFF	TGTGCCAGCAGGCAAACAGGATTTGGGGAAAAACTGTTTTTT
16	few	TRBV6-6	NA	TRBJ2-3	CASSYTRSRGEDTQYF	TGTGCCAGCAGTTACACCCGATCGCGGGGTGAAGATACGCAGTATTTT
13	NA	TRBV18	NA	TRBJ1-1	CASSPYMNTEAFF	TGTGCCAGCTCACCTTACATGAACACTGAAGCTTTCTTT
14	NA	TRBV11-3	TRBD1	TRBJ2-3	CASSLGTGSDTQYF	TGTGCCAGCAGCTTAGGGACAGGGTCAGATACGCAGTATTTT
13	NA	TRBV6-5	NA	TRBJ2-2	CASTQRDTGELFF	TGTGCCAGCACGCAAAGGGACACCGGGGAGCTGTTTTTT
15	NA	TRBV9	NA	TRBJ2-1	CASSVATRRYNEQFF	TGTGCCAGCAGCGTAGCTACACGTCGGTACAATGAGCAGTTCTTC
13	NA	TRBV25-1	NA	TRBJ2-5	CASSELGWLAQYF	TGTGCCAGCAGTGAACTGGGCTGGTTGGCCCAGTACTTC
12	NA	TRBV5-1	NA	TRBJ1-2	CASSLEGNGYTF	TGCGCCAGCAGCTTGGAAGGGAACGGCTACACCTTC
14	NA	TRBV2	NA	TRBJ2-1	CASSEERGYNEQFF	TGTGCCAGCAGTGAGGAAAGGGGATACAATGAGCAGTTCTTC
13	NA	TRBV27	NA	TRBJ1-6	CAAPDGANSPLHF	TGTGCAGCACCGGATGGGGCTAATTCACCCCTCCACTTT
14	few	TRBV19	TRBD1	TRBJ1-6	CATQNRGHNSPLHF	TGTGCCACTCAGAACAGGGGACATAATTCACCCCTCCACTTT
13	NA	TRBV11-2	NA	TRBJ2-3	CASSWTKGDTQYF	TGTGCCAGCAGCTGGACGAAGGGAGATACGCAGTATTTT
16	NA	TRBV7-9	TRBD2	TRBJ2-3	CASSRTSGGPSDTQYF	TGTGCCAGCAGCCGGACTAGCGGGGGGCCCTCAGATACGCAGTATTTT
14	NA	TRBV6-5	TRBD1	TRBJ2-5	CASSTGTGFETQYF	TGTGCCAGCAGTACCGGGACAGGGTTTGAGACCCAGTACTTC
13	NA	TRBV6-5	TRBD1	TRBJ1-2	CASSLTGNYGYTF	TGTGCCAGCAGTTTGACAGGGAACTATGGCTACACCTTC
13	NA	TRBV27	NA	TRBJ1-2	CASSFGIGRGYTF	TGTGCCAGCAGTTTTGGCATCGGTCGGGGCTACACCTTC
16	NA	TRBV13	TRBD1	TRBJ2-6	CASSPGQSSGANVLTF	TGTGCCAGCAGCCCGGGACAGAGCTCTGGGGCCAACGTCCTGACTTTC
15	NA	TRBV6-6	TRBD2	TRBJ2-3	CASWLGLAGTDTQYF	TGTGCCAGCTGGCTCGGGCTAGCGGGCACAGATACGCAGTATTTT
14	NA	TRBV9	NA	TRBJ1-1	CASSVAWEDTEAFF	TGTGCCAGCAGCGTAGCTTGGGAAGACACTGAAGCTTTCTTT
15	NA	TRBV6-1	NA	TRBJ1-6	CASSDVPSYNSPLHF	TGTGCCAGCAGTGATGTGCCCTCCTATAATTCACCCCTCCACTTT
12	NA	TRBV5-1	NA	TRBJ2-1	CASSRSGNEQFF	TGCGCCAGCAGCCGGTCGGGCAATGAGCAGTTCTTC
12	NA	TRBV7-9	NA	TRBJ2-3	CASSLQGDTQYF	TGTGCCAGCAGCTTACAGGGGGATACGCAGTATTTT
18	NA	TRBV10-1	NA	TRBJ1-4	CASSESTRQRLYGEKLFF	TGCGCCAGCAGTGAGTCCACCCGACAGCGGCTATACGGTGAAAAACTGTTTTTT
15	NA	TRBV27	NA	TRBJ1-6	CASSLSRVGNSPLHF	TGTGCCAGCAGTTTATCTCGGGTGGGTAATTCACCCCTCCACTTT
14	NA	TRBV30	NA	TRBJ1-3	CAWSKGSSGNTIYF	TGTGCCTGGAGTAAAGGGAGCTCTGGAAACACCATATATTTT
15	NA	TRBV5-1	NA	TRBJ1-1	CASSFDRNTNTEAFF	TGCGCCAGCAGCTTTGACAGAAATACTAACACTGAAGCTTTCTTT
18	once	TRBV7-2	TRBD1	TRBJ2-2	CASSLVAGQGASTGELFF	TGTGCCAGCAGCTTAGTAGCGGGACAGGGGGCGAGCACCGGGGAGCTGTTTTTT
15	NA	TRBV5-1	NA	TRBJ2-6	CASSPSGGGANVLTF	TGCGCCAGCAGCCCCTCCGGGGGTGGGGCCAACGTCCTGACTTTC
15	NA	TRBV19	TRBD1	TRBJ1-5	CASSKADRNNQPQHF	TGTGCCAGTAGTAAAGCGGACAGGAACAATCAGCCCCAGCATTTT
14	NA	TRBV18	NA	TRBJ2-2	CASSVLTVAGELFF	TGTGCCAGCTCAGTCCTGACGGTCGCCGGGGAGCTGTTTTTT
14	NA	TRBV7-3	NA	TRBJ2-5	CASSLTGGQETQYF	TGTGCCAGCAGCTTAACAGGGGGCCAAGAGACCCAGTACTTC
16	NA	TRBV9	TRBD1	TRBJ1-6	CASSLGAGTARSPLHF	TGTGCCAGCAGCTTAGGGGCCGGGACAGCTCGTTCACCCCTCCACTTT
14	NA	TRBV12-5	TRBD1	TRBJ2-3	CASGDGQAKDTQYF	TGTGCTAGTGGGGACGGACAGGCGAAGGATACGCAGTATTTT
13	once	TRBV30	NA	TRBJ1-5	CAWSVQDNQPQHF	TGTGCCTGGAGTGTACAGGACAATCAGCCCCAGCATTTT
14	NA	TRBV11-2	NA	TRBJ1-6	CASSPGGHNSPLHF	TGTGCCAGCAGCCCGGGAGGCCATAATTCACCCCTCCACTTT
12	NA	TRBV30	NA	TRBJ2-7	CAWANHRDEQYF	TGTGCCTGGGCCAACCACCGGGACGAGCAGTACTTC
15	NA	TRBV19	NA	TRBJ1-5	CASSTGLLGNQPQHF	TGTGCCAGTAGTACGGGACTTTTAGGTAATCAGCCCCAGCATTTT